The 10 T cell receptor beta chains below come from one sample, sequenced in a study of shared clonotypes between healthy human individuals. TCRdb's copy holds only in-frame clones and misses some; the assay was immunoSEQ multiplex PCR. Counted here are about 2.4 million clones, around 90% occurring once; the ten biggest clones make up around 0.14%. The sample consisted of naive CD4+ T cells sorted from blood. This sample's subset: CD45RA+ positively selected. The receptors here all came from a man between 18 and 29 years old in good health.

The chain carries TRBV2 and TRBJ1-5; maybe TRBD1 (5 bases). From germline, CDR1 is SNHLY and CDR2 FYNNEI. The V gene lost 3 bases and the J gene lost 1 base, with 10 bases spanning the gap. The CDR3 extends over 15 amino acids. This chain's CDR3 is CASSDRVLSNQPQHF. The CDR3 nucleotides are TGTGCCAGCAGTGACAGGGTTTTAAGCAATCAGCCCCAGCATTTT.

J is TRBJ1-4 and V is TRBV9; TRBD1 might be the D (6 bases). The CDR3 runs 18 residues. Germline lookup yields CDR1 SGDLS and CDR2 YYNGEE. Trimming took 0 bases from V and 8 from J, leaving 23 bases between them. CDR3 residues: CASSVAPTGKGIGEKLFF. CDR3 in DNA: TGTGCCAGCAGCGTAGCTCCAACAGGGAAGGGAATTGGAGAAAAACTGTTTTTT.

V and J are TRBV6-6 and TRBJ1-6; a weak D match, TRBD1 (5 bases). CDR3 length: 15 residues. Trimming left V 7 bases short and J 10 bases short, with 20 bases between. Germline V gene data show CDR1 as MNHNY and CDR2 as SVGAGI (reference sequence). The CDR3 spells CASKTRRGWESPLHF. The CDR3 bases are TGTGCCAGCAAGACCCGGCGGGGCTGGGAATCACCCCTCCACTTT.

The rearrangement links TRBV7-6 to TRBJ2-2, with TRBD2 as a possible D gene (6 bases). CDR1 and CDR2 from the germline V gene are SGHVS and FNYEAQ. Between the trimmed V and J ends, which lost 5 bases and 10 bases, there was a span of 14 bases. The CDR3 has 13 residues. CDR3: CASSRTGLLELFF. The DNA of the CDR3 is TGTGCCAGCAGCCGTACGGGACTTCTGGAGCTGTTTTTT.

This clone occurred once. CDR3 in amino acids: CASIGSGGAYSGANVLTF. In nucleotides, the CDR3 is TGTGCCAGTATAGGTAGCGGGGGCGCTTACTCTGGGGCCAACGTCCTGACTTTC. The V call is TRBV19, the J call TRBJ2-6; TRBD2 matches 9 bases. The CDR3 consists of 18 residues. CDR1 and CDR2 (germline): LNHDA, SQIVND (reference sequence). V dropped 7 bases and J dropped 0; count of bases not matched to a gene: 10.

The chain joins TRBV19 to TRBJ2-3, with 8 positions matching TRBD1. The CDR3 extends over 14 amino acids. Germline values: CDR1 LNHDA, CDR2 SQIVND (reference sequence). With 6 bases clipped from V and 2 bases from J, the junction kept 4 bases outside the gene matches. CDR3 in amino acids: CASSDRGTTDTQYF. CDR3 DNA sequence: TGTGCCAGTAGCGACAGGGGAACCACAGATACGCAGTATTTT.

This rearrangement joins TRBV28 to TRBJ2-3; 8 nucleotides align to TRBD2. The V and J ends lost 2 bases and 6 bases, in that order; junction bases with no gene match: 7. The CDR3 consists of 15 residues. The V gene's germline CDR1 is MDHEN and CDR2 SYDVKM. For the CDR3, the DNA is TGTGCCAGCAGTTTAGTGTATCTAGCGGGTGATACGCAGTATTTT. Protein: CASSLVYLAGDTQYF.

The rearrangement joins TRBV7-6 to TRBJ2-1, with a weak D call TRBD2 (5 bases). This CDR3 spans 14 amino acids. The V gene lost 5 bases and the J gene lost 9 bases, with 17 bases spanning the gap. CDR1 and CDR2 (germline): SGHVS, FNYEAQ. CDR3 amino acids: CASSQIRAGVEQFF. The CDR3 DNA follows: TGTGCCAGCAGCCAAATTCGGGCGGGCGTTGAGCAGTTCTTC.

This chain joins TRBV6-6 and TRBJ1-6; D not resolved. The V end was cut by 6 bases, the J end by 8 bases, with 17 bases between. The CDR3 has 15 amino acids. The germline V gene has CDR1 MNHNY and CDR2 SVGAGI (reference sequence). The CDR3 is CASRTSMVGDSPLHF. In DNA, the CDR3 is TGTGCCAGCAGGACTTCTATGGTAGGAGATTCACCCCTCCACTTT.

Worth noting for this clone: Additional DNA sequences in this sample encode the identical CDR3. The chain employs TRBV18 and TRBJ1-3; 8 bases line up with TRBD1. Germline loops: CDR1 KGHSH, CDR2 LQKENI. J gave up 2 bases and V 4 bases, and 1 base lay outside the gene matches. The CDR3 covers 14 residues. The CDR3 loop reads CASSLQGAGNTIYF. The CDR3 region has the DNA TGTGCCAGCTCACTACAGGGGGCTGGAAACACCATATATTTT.